The T cell receptor beta chain under discussion was sequenced for a study of T cell responses to AZD1222 COVID-19 vaccine. Measured with immunoSEQ multiplex PCR; TCRdb has only the in-frame clones, and not every one. The sample gives 150,000 to 200,000 clones, approximately 87% of which show up once; about 3% is in the top ten. There are 16 residues in the CDR3. The V segment lost 4 bases and the J segment 6 bases; nucleotides outside the gene matches: 8. CDR1 and CDR2 (germline): SGHRS, YFSETQ. V gene TRBV5-1 combines with J gene TRBJ2-2; 11 bases fit TRBD2. Sample: peripheral blood, taken on day 0 of MenACWY control vaccination. The TCR was taken from an adult in good health. The CDR3 spells CASSPLLAGAAGELFF. CDR3 DNA sequence: TGCGCCAGCAGCCCCTTACTAGCGGGAGCGGCCGGGGAGCTGTTTTTT.